Below, 11 T cell receptor beta chains from the same sample are listed, as sequenced in a study of shared clonotypes between healthy human individuals. Repertoires were generated with immunoSEQ multiplex PCR, while TCRdb's copy carries only in-frame clones and drops some. This table has 1,400,000 or so clones, about 98.5% appearing once. The sequenced material came from naive CD4+ T cells sorted from blood. Subset reported: CD45RA+ positively selected. These TCRs come from a man aged 30 to 39 in good health.

V usage is TRBV6-4 and J usage is TRBJ2-6; D not certain. Germline loops: CDR1 MRHNA, CDR2 SNTAGT. The CDR3 consists of 13 residues. Trimming took 7 bases from V and 3 from J, leaving 7 bases between them. In DNA, the CDR3 is TGTGCCAGCATGGACGATGGGGCCAACGTCCTGACTTTC. It is translated as CASMDDGANVLTF.

This rearrangement joins TRBV29-1 to TRBJ1-1; no reliable D call. This CDR3 has 13 residues. Trimming shortened V by 4 bases and J by 0 bases, and 9 bases separated the two germline ends. In germline, CDR1 is SQVTM, CDR2 ANQGSEA. As DNA, the CDR3 is TGCAGCGTTGCCGAGGGAATGAACACTGAAGCTTTCTTT. This translates into CSVAEGMNTEAFF.

The chain links TRBV5-6 to TRBJ2-7; no firm D call. This CDR3 contains 15 residues. V was trimmed by 0 bases and J by 3 bases, leaving 13 bases between them. Germline assignment: CDR1 SGHDT and CDR2 YYEEEE. CDR3 sequence reads: CASSLVSGRDYEQYF. The CDR3 DNA follows: TGTGCCAGCAGCTTGGTCTCTGGAAGAGACTACGAGCAGTACTTC.

The CDR3 DNA follows: TGTGCCAGCAGCGTAGGAGCTAGCGGGGCATACAATGAGCAGTTCTTC. This encodes CASSVGASGAYNEQFF. The chain employs TRBV9 and TRBJ2-1, with TRBD2 matching over 9 bases. Per the germline V gene, CDR1 is SGDLS and CDR2 is YYNGEE. The CDR3 covers 16 residues. The J segment lost 4 bases and the V segment lost 0 bases, leaving 5 bases of the junction unmatched.

As for this clone: Given a much more abundant clone one base away, this may be a read error. This CDR3 is also generated by other DNA sequences in the sample. The rearrangement links TRBV18 to TRBJ2-5; D not certain. Per germline, CDR1 KGHSH and CDR2 LQKENI. This CDR3 region has 11 residues. Trimming shortened V by 3 bases and J by 4 bases, and 3 bases separated the two germline ends. The CDR3 sequence is CASSPTETQYF. The DNA for the CDR3 is TGTGCCAGCTCACCCACAGAGACCCAGTACTTC.

As DNA, the CDR3 is TGTGCCAGCAGCAAAAACCCCGGGAGCTACAATGAGCAGTTCTTC. This sequence encodes CASSKNPGSYNEQFF. This rearrangement joins TRBV11-2 to TRBJ2-1, with D perhaps TRBD2 (6 bases). This CDR3 is 15 amino acids long. Trimming shortened V by 5 bases and J by 3 bases, and 14 bases separated the two germline ends. Per the germline V gene, CDR1 is SGHAT and CDR2 is FQNNGV.

J is TRBJ2-7 and V is TRBV5-6, with 11 positions matching TRBD2. J lost 5 bases, V lost 4 bases, and 2 bases had no gene match. The CDR3 consists of 13 residues. Germline V gene lookup returns CDR1 SGHDT and CDR2 YYEEEE. DNA for the CDR3: TGTGCCAGCAGCCCGGGACTAGCGGACGAGCAGTACTTC. Translation: CASSPGLADEQYF.

The chain has TRBV7-9 and TRBJ1-1, with D possibly TRBD1 on 5 matching bases. Trimming left V 7 bases short and J 1 base short, with 13 bases between. The CDR3 is 14 residues long. Germline-derived CDR1 and CDR2 are SEHNR and FQNEAQ (reference sequence). Here the CDR3 reads CASIPRGGNTEAFF. The CDR3 DNA sequence: TGTGCCAGCATCCCCCGTGGGGGGAACACTGAAGCTTTCTTT.

CDR3 DNA sequence: TGTGCCAGCAGAGAATCGGGGTCTGGGGCCAACGTCCTGACTTTC. Residues: CASRESGSGANVLTF. V gene TRBV6-4 combines with J gene TRBJ2-6; weak D call: TRBD2 (5 bases). Germline lookup yields CDR1 MRHNA and CDR2 SNTAGT. The V end was cut by 6 bases, the J end by 1 base, with 10 bases between. This CDR3 contains 15 residues.

The V gene is TRBV5-1, the J gene TRBJ1-2; D uncertain. The CDR3 runs 16 residues. V lost 0 bases, J lost 4 bases, and 16 bases lay in between. The germline V gene has CDR1 SGHRS and CDR2 YFSETQ. CDR3 region: CASSLGSATGPYGYTF. The CDR3 DNA reads TGCGCCAGCAGCTTGGGCTCAGCGACGGGCCCCTATGGCTACACCTTC.

This rearrangement joins TRBV5-1 to TRBJ2-7; D may be TRBD1 (6 bases). Looked up from germline, CDR1 is SGHRS and CDR2 is YFSETQ. V was clipped by 5 bases and J by 0 bases, with 9 bases between them. This CDR3 has 13 amino acids. The DNA of the CDR3 is TGCGCCAGCAGTGGGGGCTCCTCCTACGAGCAGTACTTC. This sequence encodes CASSGGSSYEQYF.